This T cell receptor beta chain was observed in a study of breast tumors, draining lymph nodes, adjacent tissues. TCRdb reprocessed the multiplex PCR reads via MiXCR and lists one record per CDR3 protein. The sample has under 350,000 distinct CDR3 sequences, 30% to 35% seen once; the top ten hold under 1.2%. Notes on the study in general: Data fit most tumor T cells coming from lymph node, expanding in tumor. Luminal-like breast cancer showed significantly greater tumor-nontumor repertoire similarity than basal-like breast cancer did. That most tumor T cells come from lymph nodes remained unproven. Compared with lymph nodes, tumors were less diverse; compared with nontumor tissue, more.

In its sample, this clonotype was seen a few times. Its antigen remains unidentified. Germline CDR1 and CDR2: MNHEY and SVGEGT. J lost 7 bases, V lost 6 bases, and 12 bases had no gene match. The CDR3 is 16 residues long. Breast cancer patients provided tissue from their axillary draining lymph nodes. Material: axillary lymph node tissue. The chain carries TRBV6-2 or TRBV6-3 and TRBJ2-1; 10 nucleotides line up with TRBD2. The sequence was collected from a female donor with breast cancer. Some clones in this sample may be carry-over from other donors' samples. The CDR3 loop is CASSNPLSGRGNEQFF. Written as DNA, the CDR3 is TGTGCCAGCAGCAACCCGTTGAGCGGGAGGGGGAATGAGCAGTTCTTC.